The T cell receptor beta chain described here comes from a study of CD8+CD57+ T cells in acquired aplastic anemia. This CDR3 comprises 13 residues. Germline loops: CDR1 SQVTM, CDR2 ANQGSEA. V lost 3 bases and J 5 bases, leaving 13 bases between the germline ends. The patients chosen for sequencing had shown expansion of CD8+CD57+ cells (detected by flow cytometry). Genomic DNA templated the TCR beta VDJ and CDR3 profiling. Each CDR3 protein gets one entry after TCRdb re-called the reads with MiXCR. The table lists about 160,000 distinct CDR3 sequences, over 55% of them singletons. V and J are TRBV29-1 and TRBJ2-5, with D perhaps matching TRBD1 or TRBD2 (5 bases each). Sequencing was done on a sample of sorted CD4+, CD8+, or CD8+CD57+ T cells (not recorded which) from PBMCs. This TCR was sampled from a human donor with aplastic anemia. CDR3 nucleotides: TGCAGCGTTGACGGGGCGTGGGGTGAGACCCAGTACTTC. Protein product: CSVDGAWGETQYF. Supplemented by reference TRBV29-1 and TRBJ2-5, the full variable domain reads SAVISQKPSRDICQRGTSLTIQCQVDSQVTMMFWYRQQPGQSLTLIATANQGSEATYESGFVIDKFPISRPNLTFSTLTVSNMSPEDSSIYLCSVDGAWGETQYFGPGTRLLVL.